Listed below are T cell receptor beta chains from one sample, sequenced in a study of T cell responses to AZD1222 COVID-19 vaccine. The method was immunoSEQ multiplex PCR; TCRdb's version includes in-frame clones alone and lacks a portion of them. The sample has some 80,000 clones; 80% to 90% are singletons. The source material was peripheral blood, sampled on day 0 of AZD1222 vaccination. The origin of the receptors is an adult in good health. Each CDR3 is given with its conserved first and last residue. D genes are given only for firm matches. Rows may omit the clone size; those that give it use once, few, many or a size class.

>TRBJ2-7|.|TRBV19|.
CASSIIGGEDEQYF
TGTGCCAGTAGTATCATAGGGGGTGAGGACGAGCAGTACTTC
>TRBJ1-5|.|TRBV7-9|few
CASTTAANDYSNQPQHF
TGTGCCAGCACCACCGCCGCAAACGACTATAGCAATCAGCCCCAGCATTTT
>TRBJ1-1|TRBD1|TRBV5-8|.
CASSLQGAVEAFF
TGTGCCAGCAGCCTTCAGGGGGCGGTTGAAGCTTTCTTT
>TRBJ2-1|.|TRBV28|.
CASRGLSSYNEQFF
TGTGCCAGCAGGGGACTGAGCTCCTACAATGAGCAGTTCTTC
>TRBJ1-2|TRBD1|TRBV12-3/TRBV12-4|few
CASSLSGGYGYTF
TGTGCCAGCAGTTTATCAGGGGGCTATGGCTACACCTTC
>TRBJ2-1|TRBD2|TRBV5-1|.
CASSWGGGGRNEQFF
TGCGCCAGCAGCTGGGGCGGTGGCGGGAGGAATGAGCAGTTCTTC
>TRBJ1-1|.|TRBV3-1/TRBV3-2|.
CASSQPPQDTEAFF
TGTGCCAGCAGCCAACCCCCCCAGGACACTGAAGCTTTCTTT
>TRBJ2-7|TRBD2|TRBV3-1/TRBV3-2|once
CASSQGGGLAGSEQYF
TGTGCCAGCAGCCAAGGGGGGGGACTAGCGGGAAGCGAGCAGTACTTC
>TRBJ2-2|TRBD2|TRBV27|.
CASSPGLAGGGTGELFF
TGTGCCAGCAGCCCGGGACTAGCGGGAGGAGGCACCGGGGAGCTGTTTTTT
>TRBJ2-1|.|TRBV15|.
CATSRSSLGFLSYNEQFF
TGTGCCACCAGCAGAAGTTCCCTCGGGTTCCTTTCCTACAATGAGCAGTTCTTC
>TRBJ1-4|.|TRBV12-3/TRBV12-4|once
CASARASNEKLFF
TGTGCCAGCGCAAGGGCCTCTAATGAAAAACTGTTTTTT
>TRBJ2-6|TRBD1|TRBV10-3|.
CAISVQGAQEGANVLTF
TGTGCCATCAGTGTACAGGGGGCGCAAGAAGGGGCCAACGTCCTGACTTTC
>TRBJ2-7|.|TRBV7-8|.
CASSLDSYDEQYF
TGTGCCAGCAGCTTAGATTCGTATGACGAGCAGTACTTC